The present entry profiles one TCR beta chain with its context. These data belong to a study of CD8 T cells in Susac syndrome. The RNA, about 0.45 to 1 ug, was put through reverse transcription using random hexamers. The TCR beta CDR3 was amplified by immunoSEQ multiplex PCR across 54 Vbeta, 13 Jbeta. TCRdb reanalysed the immunoSEQ multiplex PCR reads using MiXCR and keeps one entry per CDR3 protein. The sample consists of roughly 200,000 distinct CDR3 sequences, over 85% of them appearing once. The CDR3 has 15 amino acids. Per the germline V gene, CDR1 is LNHNV and CDR2 is YYDKDF (reference sequence). V lost 3 bases and J 2 bases, leaving 12 bases between the germline ends.

This chain joins TRBV15 and TRBJ2-3; no definite D call. The source is a human donor in good health. Sequenced input: CD4+ T cells from PBMCs. CDR3 residues: CATSRTGLNTDTQYF. CDR3 nucleotides: TGTGCCACCAGCAGGACCGGCCTCAACACAGATACGCAGTATTTT.